The source of this T cell receptor beta chain is a study of blood T cell repertoires in COVID-19. V lost 5 bases and J lost 8, with 15 bases in between. CDR1 SGHTA and CDR2 FQGNSA come from the germline V gene. CDR3 length equals 14 residues. Sequenced by immunoSEQ multiplex PCR; TCRdb stores in-frame clones only, minus some. The sample lists roughly 120,000 clones; approximately 74% were seen once. This clonotype was sampled from a man older than 75 with COVID-19, enrolled during active disease. Sequencing was carried out using peripheral blood. The genes are TRBV7-2 and TRBJ1-4; D is unresolved. In DNA form, the CDR3 reads TGTGCCAGCAGCCCTGGAGGCCAAATAGAAAAACTGTTTTTT. This translates into CASSPGGQIEKLFF.